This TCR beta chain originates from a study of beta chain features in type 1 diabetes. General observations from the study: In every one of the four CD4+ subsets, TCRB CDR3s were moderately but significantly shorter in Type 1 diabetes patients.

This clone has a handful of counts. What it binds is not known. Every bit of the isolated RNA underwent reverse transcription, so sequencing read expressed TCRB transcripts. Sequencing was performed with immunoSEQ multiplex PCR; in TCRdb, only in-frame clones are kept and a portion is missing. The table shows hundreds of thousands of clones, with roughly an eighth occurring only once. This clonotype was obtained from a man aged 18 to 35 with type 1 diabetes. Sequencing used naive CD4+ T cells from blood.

In DNA, the CDR3 is TGTGCCTTCACCCGGGGGCAGCCGGAGACCCAGTACTTC. Encoded protein: CAFTRGQPETQYF. This rearrangement joins TRBV30 to TRBJ2-5; the D gene could be TRBD1 or TRBD2 (6 bases each). The V end lost 7 bases, the J end lost 5 bases, and 17 bases lay between the germline ends. The CDR3 has 13 amino acids. CDR1 is GTSNPN and CDR2 is SVGIG in the germline V gene (reference sequence).